The 10 T cell receptor beta chains presented below share a single source sample, sequenced in a study of blood T cells in healthy people across ages. A sample-barcoded 5' primer and a J-beta primer mix were used in a second PCR of about 7 to 12 cycles. TCRdb independently ran MiXCR on the 5' RACE reads; one entry per CDR3 protein. The sample holds more than 500,000 distinct CDR3 sequences, approximately 26% seen once. These same records also appear under a second study, on T cells of mothers and their children.

Specimen: blood. The receptors were sampled from a boy between 2 and 10 years old in good health.

The rearrangement uses TRBV24-1 and TRBJ2-5, with 10 positions matching TRBD1. This CDR3 is 11 amino acids long. V shed 12 bases, J shed 7 bases, and the junction held 4 bases outside the gene matches. Germline CDR1 is KGHDR and CDR2 is SFDVKD. CDR3 nucleotide sequence: TGTGCCGCCGGGACAGGGGCGACCCAGTACTTC. Translated: CAAGTGATQYF.

V usage is TRBV12-3 or TRBV12-4 and J usage is TRBJ1-2; possible D gene TRBD1, 5 bases. V was trimmed by 0 bases and J by 4 bases, leaving 6 bases between them. This CDR3 comprises 13 residues. CDR3 sequence reads: CASSLADIYGYTF. The CDR3 region has the DNA TGTGCCAGCAGTTTAGCGGACATCTATGGCTACACCTTC.

The chain recombines TRBV6-6 with TRBJ2-1, with a tentative D call TRBD1 (5 bases). CDR1 and CDR2 (germline): MNHNY, SVGAGI (reference sequence). The CDR3 extends over 14 amino acids. Trimming removed 2 bases from V and 7 bases from J, with 12 bases in between. The CDR3 DNA reads TGTGCCAGCAGTTACAGGGGTGGGCTGAATGAGCAGTTCTTC. Its protein is CASSYRGGLNEQFF.

At least ten counts were recorded for this clonotype. This chain connects TRBV29-1 to TRBJ1-2; D not resolved. V dropped 2 bases and J dropped 5 bases, with 18 bases sitting between them. Germline loops: CDR1 SQVTM, CDR2 ANQGSEA. The CDR3 consists of 15 residues. CDR3 amino acids: CSVEPQFFGGYGYTF. Here the CDR3 DNA reads TGCAGCGTTGAACCCCAATTTTTTGGAGGGTATGGCTACACCTTC. The variable domain in full, completed from reference TRBV29-1 and TRBJ1-2, reads SAVISQKPSRDICQRGTSLTIQCQVDSQVTMMFWYRQQPGQSLTLIATANQGSEATYESGFVIDKFPISRPNLTFSTLTVSNMSPEDSSIYLCSVEPQFFGGYGYTFGSGTRLTVV.

Many counts were recorded for this clonotype. This rearrangement joins TRBV12-3 or TRBV12-4 to TRBJ2-3; D gene unclear. CDR3 length: 12 residues. Trimming took off 5 bases at V and 2 bases at J, with 5 bases between the two ends. The CDR3 here is CASSPYTDTQYF. CDR3 nucleotide sequence: TGTGCCAGCAGTCCCTACACAGATACGCAGTATTTT.

Only a few counts were recorded for this clonotype. The V gene is TRBV10-3, the J gene TRBJ2-5; TRBD2 aligns across 11 bases. The J call may be wrong; the DNA end is better matched by TRBJ2-7. There are 15 residues in the CDR3. Germline CDR1 reads ENHRY; CDR2 reads SYGVKD. The CDR3 loop reads CAISSGTSGSYEQYF. CDR3 nucleotide sequence: TGTGCCATCAGCTCCGGGACTAGCGGTTCCTACGAGCAGTACTTC.

The V and J genes are TRBV6-1 and TRBJ2-1; 12 bases are a match to TRBD2. With V trimmed by 2 bases and J by 5 bases, 1 base remained unmatched. The CDR3 has 15 residues. Germline CDR1 is MNHNS and CDR2 is SASEGT. DNA of the CDR3: TGTGCCAGCAGTGAACTAGCGGGGGGGCACAATGAGCAGTTCTTC. This encodes CASSELAGGHNEQFF.

The table lists this clonotype with a few counts. This chain connects TRBV2 to TRBJ2-1, with TRBD1 identical over 7 bases. The last part of the DNA fits TRBJ2-7 better; the J call may be wrong. This CDR3 region has 14 residues. Germline lookup yields CDR1 SNHLY and CDR2 FYNNEI. Written as DNA, the CDR3 is TGTGCCAGCAAACCGGGACAGATCTCCTACGAGCAGTACTTC. It is translated as CASKPGQISYEQYF.

This clonotype was recorded a few times. This rearrangement joins TRBV7-8 to TRBJ2-7; 8 nucleotides line up with TRBD1. CDR1 SGHVS and CDR2 FQNEAQ come from the germline V gene. Trimming cost V 4 bases and J 3 bases; bases outside gene matches: 8. This CDR3 has 15 residues. CDR3 sequence reads: CASSSGQGRNYEQYF. In DNA form, the CDR3 reads TGTGCCAGCAGCTCCGGACAGGGAAGGAACTACGAGCAGTACTTC.

The chain is built from TRBV29-1 and TRBJ2-5; D perhaps matches TRBD1 (6 bases). V lost 1 base and J 2 bases, leaving 17 bases between the germline ends. The length of the CDR3 is 16 residues. Per the germline V gene, CDR1 is SQVTM and CDR2 is ANQGSEA. For the CDR3, the DNA is TGCAGCGTTGAAGGTAGTGTGGACAGCCGGCAAGAGACCCAGTACTTC. The encoded protein is CSVEGSVDSRQETQYF.